Each of the 14 T cell receptor beta chains below was sequenced from the same sample in a study of regulatory T cells in long-lasting Graves disease. Time point: persistent/refractory GD, antithyroid drugs over 5 years with positive TRAb. TCR sequences were obtained from RNA taken from PBMCs. Researchers made TCR beta libraries by using iRepertoire HTBI primers and running Arm-PCR on CDR3 regions. TCRdb itself ran the multiplex PCR reads through MiXCR, one entry per CDR3 protein. The table shows over 450,000 distinct CDR3 sequences, with 20% to 25% occurring only once. This sample comprised peripheral blood mononuclear cells (PBMCs), obtained when the disease was refractory, from a patient treated with antithyroid drugs. The origin of the receptors is a female donor with Graves disease.

The J gene is TRBJ2-4, the V gene TRBV6-1, with 9 bases identical to TRBD1. CDR1 is MNHNS, CDR2 SASEGT, per germline. The CDR3 spans 17 residues. V shed 3 bases and J 5 bases; nucleotides not matched to a gene: 11. DNA for the CDR3: TGTGCCAGCAGTGACGCCCCGCGAAGGACAGGGGAAAACATTCAGTACTTC. Translating gives CASSDAPRRTGENIQYF.

V and J are TRBV29-1 and TRBJ2-5; D is perhaps TRBD1 (6 bases). The V gene's germline CDR1 is SQVTM and CDR2 ANQGSEA. The CDR3 is 17 amino acids. The germline V and J ends were trimmed by 2 bases and 4 bases, with 23 bases remaining between them. CDR3 nucleotides: TGCAGCGTTGAACGGAGGCTGATAACAGGGTCGGTAGAGACCCAGTACTTC. Amino acid sequence: CSVERRLITGSVETQYF.

In this sample, this clonotype turned up many times. V is TRBV12-3 or TRBV12-4 and J is TRBJ2-5, with D perhaps TRBD1 (5 bases). V dropped 2 bases and J dropped 5 bases, with 15 bases sitting between them. This CDR3 is built from 15 residues. The CDR3 reads CASSLKGLARETQYF. CDR3 DNA sequence: TGTGCCAGCAGTTTAAAGGGGTTGGCGCGGGAGACCCAGTACTTC.

At least ten counts were recorded for this clonotype. This chain connects TRBV2 to TRBJ1-2; D remains unclear. Germline V gene lookup returns CDR1 SNHLY and CDR2 FYNNEI. The germline V and J ends were trimmed by 6 bases and 4 bases, with 15 bases remaining between them. This CDR3 comprises 14 residues. CDR3 protein: CASRPHGDSYGYTF. Written as DNA, the CDR3 is TGTGCCAGCAGACCTCACGGGGATTCCTATGGCTACACCTTC. Supplemented by reference TRBV2 and TRBJ1-2, the full variable domain reads EPEVTQTPSHQVTQMGQEVILRCVPISNHLYFYWYRQILGQKVEFLVSFYNNEISEKSEIFDDQFSVERPDGSNFTLKIRSTKLEDSAMYFCASRPHGDSYGYTFGSGTRLTVV.

This clonotype appeared a few times. The rearrangement joins TRBV4-1 to TRBJ2-5, with 12 bases identical to TRBD2. Losses at the gene ends were 4 bases for V and 4 bases for J; bases not matched to a gene: 7. CDR1 and CDR2 (germline): MGHRA, YSYEKL. The CDR3 runs 16 residues. The CDR3 is CASSLSSSGGGETQYF. CDR3 bases: TGCGCCAGCAGCCTCTCATCTAGCGGGGGGGGAGAGACCCAGTACTTC.

This clonotype showed up many times. The rearrangement links TRBV2 to TRBJ2-7; 7 bases agree with TRBD2. Germline V gene sequence: CDR1 SNHLY, CDR2 FYNNEI. The length of the CDR3 is 13 residues. The CDR3 protein is CASLPGEGYEQYF. CDR3 in DNA: TGTGCTTCCCTCCCCGGGGAGGGATACGAGCAGTACTTC.

The chain links TRBV7-9 to TRBJ1-2, with 11 bases fitting TRBD1. The CDR3 is 15 amino acids. Losses at the gene ends were 1 base for V and 4 bases for J; bases not matched to a gene: 2. CDR1 is SEHNR, CDR2 FQNEAQ, per germline (reference sequence). The DNA for the CDR3 is TGTGCCAGCAGCTTAGGGACAGGGGGCGCCTATGGCTACACCTTC. Translating it yields CASSLGTGGAYGYTF.

Note on this clonotype: This may be a read error, as it is one base from a much larger clone. The chain has TRBV9 and TRBJ1-2; tentative D call: TRBD1 (5 bases). Trimming stripped 6 bases from V and 1 base from J, with 10 bases between. There are 13 residues in the CDR3. The germline V gene encodes CDR1 SGDLS and CDR2 YYNGEE. The CDR3 loop reads CASTGGVNYGYTF. In DNA, the CDR3 is TGTGCCAGCACTGGAGGGGTTAACTATGGCTACACCTTC.

Only a few counts were recorded for this clonotype. The V and J genes are TRBV2 and TRBJ1-1, with D perhaps TRBD1 (5 bases). The V end was cut by 8 bases, the J end by 1 base, with 11 bases between. The germline gives CDR1 SNHLY, CDR2 FYNNEI. The CDR3 consists of 13 residues. CDR3 sequence reads: CASAYGQNTEAFF. Written as DNA, the CDR3 is TGTGCCAGCGCTTACGGACAGAACACTGAAGCTTTCTTT.

This clonotype showed up many times. The rearrangement links TRBV12-3 or TRBV12-4 to TRBJ2-7; D unclear. The CDR3 extends over 13 amino acids. Deletions cut 5 bases from V and 0 bases from J, with 8 bases between. CDR3 protein: CASSLRISYEQYF. For the CDR3, the DNA is TGTGCCAGCAGTCTTCGGATCTCCTACGAGCAGTACTTC.

This clonotype occurred a few times. The chain employs TRBV4-1 and TRBJ1-4, with no clear D. Germline V lookup: CDR1 MGHRA, CDR2 YSYEKL. V gave up 1 base and J gave up 7 bases, with 13 bases separating them. The CDR3 runs 15 residues. The CDR3 DNA sequence: TGCGCCAGCAGCCAAGTTCCGGGGTACGGTGAAAAACTGTTTTTT. Amino acid sequence: CASSQVPGYGEKLFF.

This clonotype turned up a few times. The chain recombines TRBV3-1 with TRBJ1-2; D might be TRBD1 (5 bases). The CDR3 covers 13 residues. With 2 bases removed from V and 8 bases from J, the gap between germline ends came to 12 bases. The germline gives CDR1 LGHDT, CDR2 YNNKEL (reference sequence). The CDR3 DNA reads as TGTGCCAGCAGCCAAAACGAGAGGGGAGGCTACACCTTC. As protein: CASSQNERGGYTF.

This clonotype was picked up many times. The V call is TRBV2, the J call TRBJ2-5; no firm D call. V lost 2 bases, J lost 1 base, and 8 bases lay in between. This CDR3 region has 14 residues. Germline assignment: CDR1 SNHLY and CDR2 FYNNEI. CDR3 amino acids: CASSEFTAQETQYF. CDR3 bases: TGTGCCAGCAGTGAATTCACAGCCCAAGAGACCCAGTACTTC.

This clonotype was counted between two and nine times. V gene TRBV7-9 combines with J gene TRBJ1-4; D uncertain. Per germline, CDR1 SEHNR and CDR2 FQNEAQ (reference sequence). The ends were cut back, 5 bases at V and 10 bases at J, with 5 bases in the middle. This CDR3 has 10 residues. CDR3 protein: CASSGGKLFF. CDR3 sequence (DNA): TGTGCCAGCAGCGGCGGAAAACTGTTTTTT.